These 17 T cell receptor beta chains share one sample of origin, sequenced in a study of PD-L1 blockade in urothelial cancer. Method: immunoSEQ multiplex PCR; TCRdb's copy keeps in-frame clones and lacks some. Here the sample spans tens of thousands of clones, 88% being singletons. Time point denoted: peripheral blood 6 weeks after treatment start. Sequenced here: PBMCs, sampled around atezolizumab (anti-PD-L1) treatment. These receptor sequences come from a man between 60 and 75 years old with urothelial cancer.

This clone was counted a single time. At one of its ends the junction is not consistent with the germline gene, which may arise from a read error. CDR3: CASSNSGQMTAYF. CDR3 DNA sequence: TGTGCCAGCAGTAACTCGGGACAGATGACGGCGTACTTC. The chain links TRBV6-5 to TRBJ2-7, with 7 positions matching TRBD1. The CDR3 totals 13 residues. Germline V gene lookup returns CDR1 MNHEY and CDR2 SVGAGI.

The gene calls are TRBV2 and TRBJ1-5, with 8 bases aligning to TRBD1. The CDR3 consists of 16 residues. Germline CDR1 reads SNHLY; CDR2 reads FYNNEI. J was trimmed by 0 bases and V by 4 bases; bases with no gene match: 5. The DNA for the CDR3 is TGTGCCAGCAGTGTAGACAGGGGACTTAGCAATCAGCCCCAGCATTTT. Residues: CASSVDRGLSNQPQHF. The full variable domain, with the rest looked up from reference TRBV2 and TRBJ1-5, is EPEVTQTPSHQVTQMGQEVILRCVPISNHLYFYWYRQILGQKVEFLVSFYNNEISEKSEIFDDQFSVERPDGSNFTLKIRSTKLEDSAMYFCASSVDRGLSNQPQHFGDGTRLSIL.

The rearrangement links TRBV7-9 to TRBJ2-7; 7 nucleotides line up with TRBD1. Germline V lookup: CDR1 SEHNR, CDR2 FQNEAQ (reference sequence). This CDR3 spans 13 amino acids. J was trimmed by 5 bases and V by 5 bases; bases with no gene match: 6. The CDR3 spells CASSAQGFDEQYF. The CDR3 DNA sequence: TGTGCCAGCAGCGCACAGGGGTTCGACGAGCAGTACTTC.

The rearrangement uses TRBV7-2 and TRBJ2-6; the match to TRBD1 covers 7 bases. Germline loops: CDR1 SGHTA, CDR2 FQGNSA. The length of the CDR3 is 16 residues. V lost 1 base and J lost 4; bases outside the gene matches: 4. The CDR3 protein is CASSLDRGLGANVLTF. CDR3 nucleotide sequence: TGTGCCAGCAGCTTAGACAGGGGCCTCGGGGCCAACGTCCTGACTTTC. Based on the CDR3 plus reference TRBV7-2 and TRBJ2-6, the full variable domain is GAGVSQSPSNKVTEKGKDVELRCDPISGHTALYWYRQSLGQGLEFLIYFQGNSAPDKSGLPSDRFSAERTGGSVSTLTIQRTQQEDSAVYLCASSLDRGLGANVLTFGAGSRLTVL.

The gene calls are TRBV30 and TRBJ1-2; 7 bases match TRBD1. The germline V gene encodes CDR1 GTSNPN and CDR2 SVGIG (reference sequence). This CDR3 has 13 amino acids. The chain's CDR3 is CVLTQDRDYGYTF. The CDR3 coding sequence is TGTGTCCTCACCCAAGACAGGGATTATGGCTACACCTTC.

The rearrangement joins TRBV7-2 to TRBJ2-3, with 7 bases that match TRBD2. Per germline, CDR1 SGHTA and CDR2 FQGNSA. Trimming cost V 5 bases and J 4 bases; bases outside gene matches: 9. The CDR3 contains 15 residues. CDR3 coding DNA: TGTGCCAGCAGCCCTGTGGTAGCGGGCTCAGATACGCAGTATTTT. It yields the protein CASSPVVAGSDTQYF.

This chain connects TRBV19 to TRBJ1-6; 7 bases align to TRBD1. Germline values: CDR1 LNHDA, CDR2 SQIVND (reference sequence). Trimming removed 5 bases from V and 3 bases from J; junction bases left unmatched: 7. The CDR3 consists of 16 residues. The CDR3 reads CASSPTGVYYNSPLHF. CDR3 sequence (DNA): TGTGCCAGTAGTCCCACAGGGGTGTACTATAATTCACCCCTCCACTTT.

The chain has TRBV19 and TRBJ1-3, with D possibly being TRBD1 (5 bases). This CDR3 spans 14 amino acids. CDR1 is LNHDA and CDR2 is SQIVND in the germline V gene (reference sequence). V was cut by 6 bases and J by 0 bases, with 9 bases left in between. In nucleotides, the CDR3 is TGTGCCAGTAGCGAGACAGTCTCTGGAAACACCATATATTTT. This translates into CASSETVSGNTIYF.

J is TRBJ1-2 and V is TRBV9, with 9 bases identical to TRBD1. V was clipped by 3 bases and J by 4 bases; unmatched bases: 16. This CDR3 spans 18 amino acids. Germline CDR1 reads SGDLS; CDR2 reads YYNGEE. The DNA for the CDR3 is TGTGCCAGCAGCGGAGAAATGGGACAGGGACCCAATGGCTATGGCTACACCTTC. Amino acids: CASSGEMGQGPNGYGYTF.

The count of this clone is one. The chain joins TRBV6-5 to TRBJ2-7, with D perhaps TRBD2 (6 bases). The length of the CDR3 is 15 residues. The germline V and J ends were trimmed by 2 bases and 2 bases, with 13 bases remaining between them. Germline V gives CDR1 MNHEY, CDR2 SVGAGI. CDR3 in DNA: TGTGCCAGCAGTTACGCTGGCGGGGCGGCCTACGAGCAGTACTTC. Translating gives CASSYAGGAAYEQYF.

The chain employs TRBV2 and TRBJ2-3; 13 bases are shared with TRBD2. After removal of 8 bases from V and 6 bases from J, the junction contained 11 bases not matched to a gene. CDR1 is SNHLY and CDR2 is FYNNEI in the germline V gene. The CDR3 spans 16 residues. The CDR3 DNA reads as TGTGCCAGCCTCACCGGGACTAGCGGGGAGTACGATACGCAGTATTTT. Translating gives CASLTGTSGEYDTQYF.

The chain joins TRBV19 to TRBJ1-5; 9 bases fit TRBD1. With 4 bases clipped from V and 0 bases from J, the junction kept 10 bases outside the gene matches. This CDR3 has 18 residues. Germline V gene lookup returns CDR1 LNHDA and CDR2 SQIVND (reference sequence). The CDR3 is CASSTPGTGYFSNQPQHF. CDR3 nucleotides: TGTGCCAGTAGTACCCCCGGGACAGGGTACTTTAGCAATCAGCCCCAGCATTTT.

This clone has a handful of counts. The chain links TRBV5-6 to TRBJ1-1; possible D gene TRBD1, 5 bases. The germline gives CDR1 SGHDT, CDR2 YYEEEE. Trimming removed 1 base at V and 4 bases at J, with 17 bases between. The CDR3 runs 16 residues. CDR3 nucleotide sequence: TGTGCCAGCAGCTTGCCTGCGGGGCGCGAAAGCACTGAAGCTTTCTTT. Translated, it gives CASSLPAGRESTEAFF.

This chain joins TRBV28 and TRBJ2-5; 15 positions match TRBD2. Germline V gene data show CDR1 as MDHEN and CDR2 as SYDVKM. CDR3 size: 16 residues. After removal of 4 bases from V and 7 bases from J, the junction contained 7 bases not matched to a gene. This CDR3 reads CASSSGTSGRSGTQYF. In DNA form, the CDR3 reads TGTGCCAGCAGTTCCGGGACTAGCGGGAGGTCGGGGACCCAGTACTTC.

On this clone itself: At one boundary the junction diverges from the germline segment, which might be a read error. The rearrangement uses TRBV7-7 and TRBJ2-5; 13 bases line up with TRBD2. Germline V gene lookup returns CDR1 SSHAT and CDR2 FNYEAQ (reference sequence). The CDR3 sequence is 16 residues long. The CDR3 protein is CASSPKTSGGAETQYF. The CDR3 DNA is TGTGCTAGCAGCCCTAAAACTAGCGGGGGGGCGGAGACCCAGTACTTC. Supplemented by reference TRBV7-7 and TRBJ2-5, the full variable domain reads GAGVSQSPRYKVTKRGQDVTLRCDPISSHATLYWYQQALGQGPEFLTYFNYEAQPDKSGLPSDRFSAERPEGSISTLTIQRTEQRDSAMYRCASSPKTSGGAETQYFGPGTRLLVL.

J is TRBJ1-2 and V is TRBV5-4; D is unresolved. V was clipped by 10 bases and J by 0 bases, with 10 bases between them. There are 12 residues in the CDR3. Germline assignment: CDR1 SGHNT and CDR2 YYREEE (reference sequence). The CDR3 DNA reads as TGTGCCTACCACAGAACTAACTATGGCTACACCTTC. It is translated as CAYHRTNYGYTF. Full variable domain (rest looked up from reference TRBV5-4 and TRBJ1-2): ETGVTQSPTHLIKTRGQQVTLRCSSQSGHNTVSWYQQALGQGPQFIFQYYREEENGRGNFPPRFSGLQFPNYSSELNVNALELDDSALYLCAYHRTNYGYTFGSGTRLTVV.

This clone appeared once. The chain links TRBV7-3 to TRBJ1-1, with D tentatively TRBD1 (6 bases). The CDR3 sequence is 13 residues long. V was pared by 3 bases and J by 10 bases, with 15 bases between. Germline CDR1 reads SGHTA; CDR2 reads FQGTGA. The CDR3 sequence is CASSLDRDRAAFF. In DNA, the CDR3 is TGTGCCAGCAGCTTGGACAGAGATCGTGCAGCTTTCTTT.